This T cell receptor (beta chain) was documented in a study of PD-1 blockade in classical Hodgkin lymphoma. Study-level background: Patients got intravenous nivolumab 3 mg/kg every 2 weeks. Study-wide results and caveats: Patients starting nivolumab under 1 year after ASCT were excluded. Prior to therapy, complete responders displayed diversity much like that of newly diagnosed patients.

As regards this clone: What it binds is not known.

TCRdb keeps only in-frame clones here, not all; method: immunoSEQ multiplex PCR. The sample has 90,000 to 100,000 clones; around 81% are singletons. Each patient's relapse followed autologous stem cell transplantation, and brentuximab vedotin exposure varied. From germline, CDR1 is MDHEN and CDR2 SYDVKM. V dropped 5 bases and J dropped 0; count of bases not matched to a gene: 11. The CDR3 spans 19 residues. This rearrangement joins TRBV28 to TRBJ2-7, with 15 bases lining up with TRBD2. The receptor's source is a human donor with classical Hodgkin lymphoma. The sequences come from peripheral blood mononuclear cells (PBMCs), collected before the second cycle of nivolumab. CDR3 sequence: CASSLAFGGLAGGSYEQYF. CDR3 DNA sequence: TGTGCCAGCAGTCTAGCTTTTGGGGGACTAGCGGGGGGCTCCTACGAGCAGTACTTC.